This TCR beta chain was found in a study of blood T cell repertoires in COVID-19. Study at large: Sites in the United States, Italy and Spain provided acute and convalescent COVID-19 samples.

In the case of this clone: In the same sample, other DNA sequences code for this CDR3.

How the authors handled the data: The authors estimated nucleated cell counts from reference gene primer amplification. Libraries were prepared by immunoSEQ multiplex PCR; TCRdb keeps only in-frame clonotypes and omits some of them. For V, J and clone size, that table is used; D and trimming come from the DNA. Seen here are some 250,000 clones, approximately 91% observed once, and the top ten hold about 2.3%. Germline CDR1 reads SGHTA; CDR2 reads FQGNSA. This CDR3 has 14 amino acids. Trimming cost V 2 bases and J 1 base; bases outside gene matches: 1. Adults between roughly 18 and 89 years of age took part from more than 20 US areas.

The sequenced sample consisted of PBMCs or T cells enriched from blood (not recorded which). The rearrangement joins TRBV7-2 to TRBJ1-1; TRBD1 matches 7 bases. This clonotype was sampled from a woman in her forties with acute COVID-19. The CDR3 spells CASSLTGANTEAFF. Written as DNA, the CDR3 is TGTGCCAGCAGCTTAACAGGGGCGAACACTGAAGCTTTCTTT.